The 9 T cell receptor beta chains reported below all come from one sample, sequenced in a study of cytomegalovirus exposure and HLA in healthy donors. Assay used: immunoSEQ multiplex PCR; TCRdb lists only in-frame clones, some missing. This table has tens of thousands of clones, 90% to 97% appearing once. Input material: PBMCs. The receptor source for this set is a man aged 18-30 years in good health and CMV-seropositive.

This chain uses TRBV6-1 with TRBJ1-4, with 7 bases aligning to TRBD1. The junction had 5 bases not matched to a gene; V was cut back by 6 bases and J by 4 bases. CDR3 length: 14 amino acids. CDR1 is MNHNS, CDR2 SASEGT, per germline. Written as DNA, the CDR3 is TGTGCCAGCAGACCGGGGACAGATAATGAAAAACTGTTTTTT. Translating gives CASRPGTDNEKLFF.

Concerning this clone: The junction differs from germline at one of its ends, possibly a read error. This chain links TRBV6-6 with TRBJ1-2, with TRBD1 identical over 9 bases. The CDR3 is made up of 14 amino acids. From germline, CDR1 is MNHNY and CDR2 SVGAGI (reference sequence). CDR3 protein: CASSHSGQGDGYTF. In DNA, the CDR3 is TGTGCCAGCAGTCACTCGGGACAGGGAGACGGCTACACCTTC.

This clone was detected a few times. The chain joins TRBV6-1 to TRBJ2-2; a weak D match, TRBD2 (5 bases). Germline CDR1 and CDR2: MNHNS and SASEGT. Deletions cut 1 base from V and 4 bases from J, with 13 bases between. The CDR3 is 16 amino acids. The CDR3: CASSEERGKSTGELFF. The CDR3 DNA reads as TGTGCCAGCAGTGAAGAGAGAGGGAAAAGCACCGGGGAGCTGTTTTTT.

The chain uses TRBV11-2 and TRBJ2-1; 12 positions match TRBD1. The CDR3 runs to 15 residues. The J segment lost 7 bases and the V segment lost 5 bases, leaving 6 bases of the junction unmatched. CDR1 SGHAT and CDR2 FQNNGV come from the germline V gene. CDR3: CASSNRDRGLNEQFF. CDR3 coding DNA: TGTGCCAGCAGCAACCGGGACAGGGGGCTTAATGAGCAGTTCTTC.

The chain links TRBV27 to TRBJ1-5; possible D gene TRBD1, 5 bases. The germline V gene has CDR1 MNHEY and CDR2 SMNVEV (reference sequence). Trimming removed 6 bases at V and 7 bases at J, with 16 bases between. The CDR3 totals 14 residues. The CDR3 region is CASRGGGEIQPQHF. The CDR3 DNA reads as TGTGCCAGCAGGGGTGGGGGGGAGATCCAGCCCCAGCATTTT.

The gene calls are TRBV5-1 and TRBJ2-5, with a weak D call TRBD2 (6 bases). Deletions cut 4 bases from V and 3 bases from J, with 13 bases between. The length of the CDR3 is 14 residues. Germline-derived CDR1 and CDR2 are SGHRS and YFSETQ. CDR3 in amino acids: CASSMGRGKETQYF. CDR3 DNA: TGCGCCAGCAGCATGGGACGGGGGAAAGAGACCCAGTACTTC.

J is TRBJ2-1 and V is TRBV27, with 9 bases identical to TRBD2. The V gene's germline CDR1 is MNHEY and CDR2 SMNVEV (reference sequence). Unmatched junction bases numbered 5, after V lost 2 bases and J lost 6 bases. CDR3 length: 15 amino acids. The CDR3 spells CASSLILLAGNEQFF. The CDR3 DNA reads as TGTGCCAGCAGTTTAATCCTACTAGCGGGCAATGAGCAGTTCTTC.

The chain uses TRBV28 and TRBJ2-2; 16 bases line up with TRBD2. Per germline, CDR1 MDHEN and CDR2 SYDVKM. There are 18 residues in the CDR3. V lost 6 bases and J lost 5; bases outside the gene matches: 9. The CDR3 DNA reads TGTGCCAGCAGAGGTACCGGGACTAGCGGGAGGGGGACCGGGGAGCTGTTTTTT. This translates into CASRGTGTSGRGTGELFF.

The chain links TRBV7-2 to TRBJ1-1; a weak D match, TRBD1 (5 bases). The CDR3 extends over 14 amino acids. Deletions cut 5 bases from V and 1 base from J, with 11 bases between. Looked up from germline, CDR1 is SGHTA and CDR2 is FQGNSA. CDR3 sequence reads: CASSPRQWNTEAFF. CDR3 DNA sequence: TGTGCCAGCAGCCCGAGACAGTGGAACACTGAAGCTTTCTTT. Drawing the rest from reference TRBV7-2 and TRBJ1-1, the complete variable domain is GAGVSQSPSNKVTEKGKDVELRCDPISGHTALYWYRQSLGQGLEFLIYFQGNSAPDKSGLPSDRFSAERTGGSVSTLTIQRTQQEDSAVYLCASSPRQWNTEAFFGQGTRLTVV.